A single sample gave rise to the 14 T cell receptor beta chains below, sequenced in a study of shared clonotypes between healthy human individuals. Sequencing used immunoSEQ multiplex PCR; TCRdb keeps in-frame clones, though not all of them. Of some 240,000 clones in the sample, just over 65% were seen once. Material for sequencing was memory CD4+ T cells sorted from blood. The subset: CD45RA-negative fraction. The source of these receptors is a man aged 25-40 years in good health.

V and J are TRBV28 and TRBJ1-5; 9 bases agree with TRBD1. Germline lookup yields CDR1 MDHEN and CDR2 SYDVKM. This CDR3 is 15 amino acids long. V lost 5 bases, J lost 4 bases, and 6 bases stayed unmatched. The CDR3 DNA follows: TGTGCCAGCAGTAAACAGGGGGCTGGAAATCAGCCCCAGCATTTT. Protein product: CASSKQGAGNQPQHF.

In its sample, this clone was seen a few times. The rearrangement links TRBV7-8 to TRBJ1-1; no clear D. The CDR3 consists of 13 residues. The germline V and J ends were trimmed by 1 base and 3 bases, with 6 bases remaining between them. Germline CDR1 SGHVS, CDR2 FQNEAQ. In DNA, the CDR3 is TGTGCCAGCAGCTTAGTATCGGACACTGAAGCTTTCTTT. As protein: CASSLVSDTEAFF.

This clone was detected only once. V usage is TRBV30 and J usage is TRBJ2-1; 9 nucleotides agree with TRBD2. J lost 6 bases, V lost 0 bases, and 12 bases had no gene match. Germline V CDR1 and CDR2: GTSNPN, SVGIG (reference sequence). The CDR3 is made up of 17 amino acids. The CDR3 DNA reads TGTGCCTGGAGTGTACGCCTTCTAGCGGGAAGGGGCAATGAGCAGTTCTTC. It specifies CAWSVRLLAGRGNEQFF.

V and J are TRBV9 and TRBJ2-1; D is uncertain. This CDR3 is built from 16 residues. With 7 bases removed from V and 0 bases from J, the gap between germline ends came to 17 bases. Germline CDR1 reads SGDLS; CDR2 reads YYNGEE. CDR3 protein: CASGPGAGISYNEQFF. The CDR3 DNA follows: TGTGCCAGCGGCCCCGGAGCCGGTATCTCCTACAATGAGCAGTTCTTC.

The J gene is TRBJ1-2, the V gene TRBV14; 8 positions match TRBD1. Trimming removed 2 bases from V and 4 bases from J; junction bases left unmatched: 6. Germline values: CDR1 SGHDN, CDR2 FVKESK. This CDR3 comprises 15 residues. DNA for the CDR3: TGTGCCAGCAGCCAATTACAGGGGGGAGTCTATGGCTACACCTTC. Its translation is CASSQLQGGVYGYTF.

CDR3 in DNA: TGTGCCAGCAGCTTGGCCGGTCAGGCGGCCAAAAACATTCAGTACTTC. It is translated as CASSLAGQAAKNIQYF. This chain links TRBV5-5 with TRBJ2-4; D uncertain. V was shortened by 0 bases and J by 1 base, with 11 bases between the two germline ends. In germline, CDR1 is SGHKS, CDR2 YYEKEE (reference sequence). The CDR3 has 16 amino acids.

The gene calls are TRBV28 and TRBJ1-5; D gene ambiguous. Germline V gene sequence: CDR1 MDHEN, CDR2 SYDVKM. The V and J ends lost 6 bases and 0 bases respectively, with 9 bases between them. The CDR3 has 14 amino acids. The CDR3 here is CASSPPGSNQPQHF. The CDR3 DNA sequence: TGTGCCAGCAGCCCCCCGGGTAGCAATCAGCCCCAGCATTTT. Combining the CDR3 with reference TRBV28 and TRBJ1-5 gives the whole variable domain DVKVTQSSRYLVKRTGEKVFLECVQDMDHENMFWYRQDPGLGLRLIYFSYDVKMKEKGDIPEGYSVSREKKERFSLILESASTNQTSMYLCASSPPGSNQPQHFGDGTRLSIL.

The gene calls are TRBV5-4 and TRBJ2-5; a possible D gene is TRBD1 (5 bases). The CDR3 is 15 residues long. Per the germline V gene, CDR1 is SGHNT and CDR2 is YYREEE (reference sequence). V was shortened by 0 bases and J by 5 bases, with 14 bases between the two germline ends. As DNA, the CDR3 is TGTGCCAGCAGCTTGGGGGGCAGGCAAGGGGAGACCCAGTACTTC. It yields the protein CASSLGGRQGETQYF.

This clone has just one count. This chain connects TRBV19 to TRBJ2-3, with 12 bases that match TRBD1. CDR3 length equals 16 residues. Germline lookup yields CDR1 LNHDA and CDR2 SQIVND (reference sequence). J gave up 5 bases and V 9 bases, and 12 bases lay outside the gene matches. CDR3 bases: TGTGCCAGCAGACTCGGGGGACAGGGGGCTGTAGATACGCAGTATTTT. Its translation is CASRLGGQGAVDTQYF.

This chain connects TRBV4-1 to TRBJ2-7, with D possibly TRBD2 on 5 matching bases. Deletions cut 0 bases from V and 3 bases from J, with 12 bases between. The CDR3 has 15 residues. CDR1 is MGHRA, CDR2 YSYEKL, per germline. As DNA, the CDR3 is TGCGCCAGCAGCCAAGATGACCGGGATATCTACGAGCAGTACTTC. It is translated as CASSQDDRDIYEQYF.

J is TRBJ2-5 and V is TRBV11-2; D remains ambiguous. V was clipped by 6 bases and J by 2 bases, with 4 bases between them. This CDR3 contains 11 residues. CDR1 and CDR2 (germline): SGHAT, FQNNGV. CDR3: CASRSQETQYF. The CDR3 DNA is TGTGCCAGCAGAAGTCAAGAGACCCAGTACTTC.

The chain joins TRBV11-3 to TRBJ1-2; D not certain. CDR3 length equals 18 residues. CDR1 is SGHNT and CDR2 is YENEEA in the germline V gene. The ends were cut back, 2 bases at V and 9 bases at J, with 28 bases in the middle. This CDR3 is CASSLFGGLSNGVLRYTF. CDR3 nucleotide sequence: TGTGCCAGCAGCTTATTCGGCGGACTTAGCAACGGAGTGCTCCGCTACACCTTC.

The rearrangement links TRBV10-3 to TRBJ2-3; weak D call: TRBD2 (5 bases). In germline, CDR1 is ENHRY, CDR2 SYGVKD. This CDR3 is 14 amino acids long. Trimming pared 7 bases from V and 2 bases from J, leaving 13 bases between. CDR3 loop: CAITEAAFTDTQYF. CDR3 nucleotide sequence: TGTGCCATCACGGAAGCGGCTTTCACAGATACGCAGTATTTT.

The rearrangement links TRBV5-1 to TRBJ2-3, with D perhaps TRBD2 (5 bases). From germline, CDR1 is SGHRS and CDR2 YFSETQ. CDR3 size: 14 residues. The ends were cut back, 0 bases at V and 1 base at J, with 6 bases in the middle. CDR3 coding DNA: TGCGCCAGCAGCTTGGGTAGCGGCACAGATACGCAGTATTTT. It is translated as CASSLGSGTDTQYF.